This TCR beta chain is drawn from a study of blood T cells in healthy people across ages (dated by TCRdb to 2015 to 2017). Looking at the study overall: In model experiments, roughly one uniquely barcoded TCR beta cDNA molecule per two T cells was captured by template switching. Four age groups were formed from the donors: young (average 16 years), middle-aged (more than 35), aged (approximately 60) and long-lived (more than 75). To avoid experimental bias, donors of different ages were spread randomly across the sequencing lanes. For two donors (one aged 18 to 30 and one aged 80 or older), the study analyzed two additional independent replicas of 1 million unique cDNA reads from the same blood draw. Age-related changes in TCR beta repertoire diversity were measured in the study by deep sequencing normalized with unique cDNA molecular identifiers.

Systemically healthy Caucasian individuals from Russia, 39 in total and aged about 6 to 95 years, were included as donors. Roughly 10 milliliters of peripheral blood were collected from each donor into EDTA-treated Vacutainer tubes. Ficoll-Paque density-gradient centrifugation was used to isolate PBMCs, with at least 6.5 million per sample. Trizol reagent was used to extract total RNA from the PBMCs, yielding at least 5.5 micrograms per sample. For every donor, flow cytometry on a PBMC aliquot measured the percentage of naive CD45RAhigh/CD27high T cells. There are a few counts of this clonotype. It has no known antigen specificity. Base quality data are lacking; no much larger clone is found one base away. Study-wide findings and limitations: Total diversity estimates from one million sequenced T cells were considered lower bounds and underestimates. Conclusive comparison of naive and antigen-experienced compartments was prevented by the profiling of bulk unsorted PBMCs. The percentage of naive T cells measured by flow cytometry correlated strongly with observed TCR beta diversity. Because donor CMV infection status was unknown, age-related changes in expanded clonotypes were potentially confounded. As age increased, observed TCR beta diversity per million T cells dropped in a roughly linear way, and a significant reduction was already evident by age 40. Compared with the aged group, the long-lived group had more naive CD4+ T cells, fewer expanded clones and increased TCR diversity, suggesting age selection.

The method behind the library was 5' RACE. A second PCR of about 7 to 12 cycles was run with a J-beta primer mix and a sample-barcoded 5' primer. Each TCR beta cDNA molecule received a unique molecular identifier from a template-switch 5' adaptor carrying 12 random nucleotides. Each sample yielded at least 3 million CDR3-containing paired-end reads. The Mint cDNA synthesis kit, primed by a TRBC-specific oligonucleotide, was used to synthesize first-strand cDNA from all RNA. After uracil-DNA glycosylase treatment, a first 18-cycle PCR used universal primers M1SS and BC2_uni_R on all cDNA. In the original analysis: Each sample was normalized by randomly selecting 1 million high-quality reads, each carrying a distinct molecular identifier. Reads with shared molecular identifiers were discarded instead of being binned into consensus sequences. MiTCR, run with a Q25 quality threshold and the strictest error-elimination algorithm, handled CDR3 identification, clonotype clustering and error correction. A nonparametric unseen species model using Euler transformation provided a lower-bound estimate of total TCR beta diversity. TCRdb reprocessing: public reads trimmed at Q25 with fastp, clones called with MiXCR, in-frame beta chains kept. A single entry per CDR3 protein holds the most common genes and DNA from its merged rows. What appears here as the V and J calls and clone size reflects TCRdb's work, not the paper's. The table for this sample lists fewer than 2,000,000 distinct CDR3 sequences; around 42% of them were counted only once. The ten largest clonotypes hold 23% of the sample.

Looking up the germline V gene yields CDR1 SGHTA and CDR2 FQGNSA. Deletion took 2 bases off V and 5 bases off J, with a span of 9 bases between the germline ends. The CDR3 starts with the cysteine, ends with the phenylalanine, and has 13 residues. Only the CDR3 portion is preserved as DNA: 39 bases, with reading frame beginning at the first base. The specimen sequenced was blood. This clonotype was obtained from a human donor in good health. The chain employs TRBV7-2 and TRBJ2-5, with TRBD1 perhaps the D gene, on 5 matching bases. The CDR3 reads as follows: CASSLRQHETQYF. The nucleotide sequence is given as TGTGCCAGCAGCTTAAGACAGCACGAGACCCAGTACTTC.